The source of this T cell receptor (beta chain) is a study of T cell responses to AZD1222 COVID-19 vaccine. The study's findings and limits: Regions 160-218 and 743-854 held dominance among vaccine-associated CD4 TCRs, which spanned spike. Targeting of unmutated variant regions was reportedly seen in nearly half of spike-specific TCRs. Recipients of AZD1222 seropositive at baseline numbered only 5 or 6. Mostly white British, mostly female donors; authors suggested clonal diversity may be underestimated.

After removal of 2 bases from V and 1 base from J, the junction contained 6 bases not matched to a gene. The CDR3 loop spans 16 amino acids. Germline lookup yields CDR1 SGHDT and CDR2 YYEEEE. With regard to this clone: What it binds is not known.

Using immunoSEQ multiplex PCR, the repertoire was profiled, and TCRdb retains in-frame clones only, with some absent. This sample has some 150,000 clones, with 90% to 95% found just once. This TCR was sampled from an adult in good health. The chain recombines TRBV5-6 with TRBJ1-2, with 9 nucleotides matching TRBD1. The material sequenced was peripheral blood, taken on day 0 of MenACWY control vaccination. CDR3 sequence reads: CASSFISTGGNYGYTF. The CDR3 DNA reads as TGTGCCAGCAGCTTCATATCGACAGGGGGTAACTATGGCTACACCTTC.